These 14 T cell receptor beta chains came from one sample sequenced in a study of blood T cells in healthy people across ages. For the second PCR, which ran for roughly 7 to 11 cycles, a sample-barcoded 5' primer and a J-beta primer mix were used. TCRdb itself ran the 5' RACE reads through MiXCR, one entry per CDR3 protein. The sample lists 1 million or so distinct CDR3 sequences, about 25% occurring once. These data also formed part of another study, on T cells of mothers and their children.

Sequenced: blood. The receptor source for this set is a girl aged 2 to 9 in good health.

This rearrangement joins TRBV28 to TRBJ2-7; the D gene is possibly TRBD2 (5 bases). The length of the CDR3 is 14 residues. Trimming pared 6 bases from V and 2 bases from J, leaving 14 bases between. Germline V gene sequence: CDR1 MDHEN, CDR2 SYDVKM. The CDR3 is CASRERLLTYEQYF. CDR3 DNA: TGTGCCAGCAGGGAGAGACTACTTACCTACGAGCAGTACTTC.

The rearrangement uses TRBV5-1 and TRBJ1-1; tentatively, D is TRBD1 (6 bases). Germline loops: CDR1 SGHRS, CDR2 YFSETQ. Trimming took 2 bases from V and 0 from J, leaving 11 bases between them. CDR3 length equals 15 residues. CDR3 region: CASSFRTALNTEAFF. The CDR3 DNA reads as TGCGCCAGCAGCTTCCGGACAGCTTTGAACACTGAAGCTTTCTTT.

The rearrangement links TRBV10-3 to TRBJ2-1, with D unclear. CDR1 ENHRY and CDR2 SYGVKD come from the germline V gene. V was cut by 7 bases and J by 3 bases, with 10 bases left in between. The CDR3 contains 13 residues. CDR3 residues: CAITRDSYNEQFF. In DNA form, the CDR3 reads TGTGCCATCACACGTGATAGCTACAATGAGCAGTTCTTC.

CDR3 loop: CASSLFKETQYF. The CDR3 DNA reads as TGTGCCAGCAGCTTATTTAAAGAGACCCAGTACTTC. The genes are TRBV11-2 and TRBJ2-5; D not resolved. Trimming shortened V by 2 bases and J by 3 bases, and 4 bases separated the two germline ends. CDR1 SGHAT and CDR2 FQNNGV come from the germline V gene. The CDR3 is 12 residues long.

The CDR3 DNA reads as TGTGCCAGCAGTGTAAGGGACCAGGGCTACGAGCAGTACTTC. Protein product: CASSVRDQGYEQYF. The V and J genes are TRBV6-5 and TRBJ2-7; D might be TRBD1 or TRBD2, each matching 5 bases. V was cut by 5 bases and J by 3 bases, with 14 bases left in between. Per germline, CDR1 MNHEY and CDR2 SVGAGI. The CDR3 length is 14 residues.

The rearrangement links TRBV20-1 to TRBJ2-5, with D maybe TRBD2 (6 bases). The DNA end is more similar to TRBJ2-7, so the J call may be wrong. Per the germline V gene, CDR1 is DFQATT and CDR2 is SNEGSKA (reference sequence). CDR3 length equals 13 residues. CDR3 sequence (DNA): TGCAGTGTTCCGGGACTCGTTACCTACGAGCAGTACTTC. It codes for CSVPGLVTYEQYF.

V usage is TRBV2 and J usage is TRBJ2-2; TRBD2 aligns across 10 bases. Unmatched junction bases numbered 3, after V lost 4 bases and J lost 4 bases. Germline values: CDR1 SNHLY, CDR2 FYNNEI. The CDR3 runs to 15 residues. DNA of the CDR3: TGTGCCAGCAGTGGGCCTAGCGGGAGCACCGGGGAGCTGTTTTTT. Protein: CASSGPSGSTGELFF.

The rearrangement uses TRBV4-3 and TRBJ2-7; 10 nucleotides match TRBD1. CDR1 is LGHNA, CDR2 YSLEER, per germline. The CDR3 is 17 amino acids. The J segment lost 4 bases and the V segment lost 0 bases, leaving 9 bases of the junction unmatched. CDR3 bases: TGCGCCAGCAGCCAAGATTTTGACAGGGGGCTATATTACGAGCAGTACTTC. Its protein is CASSQDFDRGLYYEQYF.

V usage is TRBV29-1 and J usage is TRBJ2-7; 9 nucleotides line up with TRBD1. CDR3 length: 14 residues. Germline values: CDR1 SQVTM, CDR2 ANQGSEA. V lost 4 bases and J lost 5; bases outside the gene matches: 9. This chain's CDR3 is CSVAPGTGFHEQYF. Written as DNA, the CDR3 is TGCAGCGTTGCCCCCGGGACAGGGTTCCACGAGCAGTACTTC.

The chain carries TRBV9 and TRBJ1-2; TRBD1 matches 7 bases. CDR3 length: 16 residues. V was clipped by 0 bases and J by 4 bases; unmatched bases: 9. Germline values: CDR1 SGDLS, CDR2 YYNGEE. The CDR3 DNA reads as TGTGCCAGCAGCGTAGGATTGTTAGGGGGCACCTATGGCTACACCTTC. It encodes CASSVGLLGGTYGYTF.

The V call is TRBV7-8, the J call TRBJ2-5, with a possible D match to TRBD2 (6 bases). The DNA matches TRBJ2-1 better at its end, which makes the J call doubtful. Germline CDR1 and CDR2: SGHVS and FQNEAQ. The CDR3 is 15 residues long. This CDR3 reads CASSAGLTLYNEQFF. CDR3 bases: TGTGCCAGCAGCGCAGGACTAACCCTTTACAATGAGCAGTTCTTC.

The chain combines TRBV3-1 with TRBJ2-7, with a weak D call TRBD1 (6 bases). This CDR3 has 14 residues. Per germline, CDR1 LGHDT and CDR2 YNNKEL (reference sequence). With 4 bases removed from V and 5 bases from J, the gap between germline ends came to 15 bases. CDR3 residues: CASSRSRGSHEQYF. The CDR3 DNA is TGTGCCAGCAGCCGGAGCAGGGGAAGCCACGAGCAGTACTTC.

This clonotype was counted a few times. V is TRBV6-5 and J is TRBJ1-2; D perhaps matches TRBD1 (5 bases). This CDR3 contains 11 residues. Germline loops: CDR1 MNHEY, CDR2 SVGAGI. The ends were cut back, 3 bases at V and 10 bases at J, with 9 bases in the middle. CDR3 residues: CASSYAGFYTF. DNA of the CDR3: TGTGCCAGCAGTTATGCAGGGTTCTACACCTTC.

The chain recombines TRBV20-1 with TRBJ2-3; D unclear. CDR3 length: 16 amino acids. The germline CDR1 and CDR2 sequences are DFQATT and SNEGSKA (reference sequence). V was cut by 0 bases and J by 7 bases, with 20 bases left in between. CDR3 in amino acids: CSARDRGGPITHTQYF. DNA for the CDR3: TGCAGTGCTAGAGATCGTGGCGGACCCATCACCCATACGCAGTATTTT.